A single sample gave rise to the 13 T cell receptor beta chains below, sequenced in a study of Graves' ophthalmopathy and Graves' hyperthyroidism. RNA transcripts served as template for amplifying TCR beta CDR3 sequences. The library came from an HTBI-primed first-round RT-PCR and a second-round multiplex PCR. TCRdb ran MiXCR on the multiplex PCR reads and lists one entry per CDR3 protein. The table has 150,000 to 200,000 distinct CDR3 sequences, approximately 40% seen once; the top ten hold around 8.9%. The specimen sequenced was peripheral blood. These receptors originate from a young man with Graves' ophthalmopathy.

The chain is built from TRBV12-3 or TRBV12-4 and TRBJ1-6; a possible D gene is TRBD1 (6 bases). The CDR3 totals 15 residues. V shed 3 bases and J shed 6 bases, with 12 bases lying between them. In DNA, the CDR3 is TGTGCCAGCAGTTTGGCGGCAGGGGTTAATTCACCCCTCCACTTT. This gives the protein CASSLAAGVNSPLHF.

This clonotype was detected ten times or more. The V and J genes are TRBV6-2 or TRBV6-3 and TRBJ2-7; D might be TRBD1 or TRBD2, each matching 6 bases. Trimming removed 2 bases from V and 0 bases from J, with 14 bases in between. This CDR3 contains 16 residues. From germline, CDR1 is MNHEY and CDR2 SVGEGT. The CDR3 protein is CASSYGGPASSYEQYF. CDR3 sequence (DNA): TGTGCCAGCAGTTACGGGGGGCCGGCGAGCTCCTACGAGCAGTACTTC.

This clonotype has at least ten counts. The chain joins TRBV28 to TRBJ2-7; perhaps TRBD2 as D (5 bases). With 5 bases removed from V and 4 bases from J, the gap between germline ends came to 9 bases. This CDR3 contains 12 residues. Germline V gene sequence: CDR1 MDHEN, CDR2 SYDVKM. Written as DNA, the CDR3 is TGTGCCAGCAGTCCCCGGAGGTACGAGCAGTACTTC. Translating gives CASSPRRYEQYF.

The chain is built from TRBV12-3 or TRBV12-4 and TRBJ1-5; D is ambiguous. Trimming pared 6 bases from V and 3 bases from J, leaving 12 bases between. This CDR3 is 14 amino acids long. This CDR3 reads CASSRTAINQPQHF. CDR3 coding DNA: TGTGCCAGCAGCCGAACAGCAATCAATCAGCCCCAGCATTTT.

J is TRBJ2-5 and V is TRBV6-1, with D possibly being TRBD1 (6 bases). Germline CDR1 reads MNHNS; CDR2 reads SASEGT. The CDR3 spans 15 residues. The V end lost 2 bases, the J end lost 5 bases, and 15 bases lay between the germline ends. The CDR3 DNA reads as TGTGCCAGCAGTGAACCCTACAGGGCGCAGGAGACCCAGTACTTC. Encoded protein: CASSEPYRAQETQYF.

The V and J genes are TRBV5-1 and TRBJ2-5; 10 bases match TRBD2. The germline V gene encodes CDR1 SGHRS and CDR2 YFSETQ. This CDR3 spans 15 amino acids. V lost 6 bases, J lost 0 bases, and 5 bases stayed unmatched. CDR3 amino acids: CASTSSGRDQETQYF. CDR3 nucleotide sequence: TGCGCCAGCACGTCCAGCGGGAGGGACCAAGAGACCCAGTACTTC.

This rearrangement joins TRBV27 to TRBJ1-5; TRBD1 is a possible D gene (5 bases). The germline V gene encodes CDR1 MNHEY and CDR2 SMNVEV (reference sequence). The V end was cut by 5 bases, the J end by 4 bases, with 15 bases between. The CDR3 has 15 amino acids. CDR3 residues: CASSGPGGVNQPQHF. Here the CDR3 DNA reads TGTGCCAGCAGTGGACCTGGGGGGGTTAATCAGCCCCAGCATTTT.

The V call is TRBV28, the J call TRBJ1-5; TRBD1 is a possible D gene (5 bases). Germline V CDR1 and CDR2: MDHEN, SYDVKM. The CDR3 spans 16 residues. The germline V and J ends were trimmed by 6 bases and 2 bases, with 17 bases remaining between them. CDR3 protein: CASSPGGELGNQPQHF. The DNA for the CDR3 is TGTGCCAGCAGCCCTGGGGGGGAGTTGGGCAATCAGCCCCAGCATTTT.

This rearrangement joins TRBV29-1 to TRBJ1-2; 7 bases map to TRBD1. Germline CDR1 reads SQVTM; CDR2 reads ANQGSEA. CDR3 length: 11 residues. The trim removed 7 bases at V and 7 bases at J, leaving 6 bases unmatched. CDR3 DNA sequence: TGCAGCGACACGACAGGGTCTGGCTACACCTTC. Its translation is CSDTTGSGYTF.

In its sample, this clonotype was seen many times. V usage is TRBV4-1 and J usage is TRBJ2-7, with a possible D match to TRBD2 (5 bases). Germline V gene data show CDR1 as MGHRA and CDR2 as YSYEKL. The length of the CDR3 is 13 residues. V shed 8 bases and J shed 3 bases, with 14 bases lying between them. CDR3 protein: CASGLGADYEQYF. In nucleotides, the CDR3 is TGCGCCAGCGGCCTCGGAGCGGACTACGAGCAGTACTTC.

There are many counts of this clonotype. The chain has TRBV5-1 and TRBJ2-2, with D maybe TRBD2 (5 bases). Trimming removed 2 bases at V and 3 bases at J, with 14 bases between. Per germline, CDR1 SGHRS and CDR2 YFSETQ. This CDR3 has 16 residues. The CDR3 region has the DNA TGCGCCAGCAGCTTAACCCTAGCTACGGACACCGGGGAGCTGTTTTTT. Its translation: CASSLTLATDTGELFF.

This clonotype came up many times. The V and J genes are TRBV30 and TRBJ1-1; D may be TRBD1 (5 bases). This CDR3 has 14 residues. CDR1 is GTSNPN, CDR2 SVGIG, per germline (reference sequence). The V end lost 7 bases, the J end lost 2 bases, and 17 bases lay between the germline ends. Here the CDR3 reads CALGLKGLNTEAFF. CDR3 in DNA: TGTGCCTTGGGGCTCAAGGGGTTAAACACTGAAGCTTTCTTT. Together with reference TRBV30 and TRBJ1-1, the CDR3 gives the full variable domain: SQTIHQWPATLVQPVGSPLSLECTVEGTSNPNLYWYRQAAGRGLQLLFYSVGIGQISSEVPQNLSASRPQDRQFILSSKKLLLSDSGFYLCALGLKGLNTEAFFGQGTRLTVV.

This clonotype came up many times. The chain is built from TRBV28 and TRBJ2-7; D is perhaps TRBD1 (6 bases). The CDR3 sequence is 12 residues long. Germline assignment: CDR1 MDHEN and CDR2 SYDVKM. The V end was cut by 3 bases, the J end by 5 bases, with 8 bases between. DNA for the CDR3: TGTGCCAGCAGTTTCAACAGGGACGAGCAGTACTTC. Encoded protein: CASSFNRDEQYF.